The 19 T cell receptor beta chains in this list originate from one sample, sequenced in a study of blood T cell repertoires in COVID-19. The assay was immunoSEQ multiplex PCR, and TCRdb's table has in-frame clones only and misses some. The sample contains around 77,000 clones, about nine tenths of which appear only once. Sequencing input: peripheral blood. The receptor set was obtained from a woman aged 80 or over with active or convalescent COVID-19.

The rearrangement links TRBV6-5 to TRBJ2-3; D is ambiguous. There are 13 residues in the CDR3. Trimming took 6 bases from V and 2 from J, leaving 9 bases between them. Germline values: CDR1 MNHEY, CDR2 SVGAGI. CDR3 nucleotides: TGTGCCAGCAGCCATTACTCCACAGATACGCAGTATTTT. Its protein is CASSHYSTDTQYF.

The chain joins TRBV4-3 to TRBJ1-6; TRBD1 might be the D (6 bases). CDR1 and CDR2 from the germline V gene are LGHNA and YSLEER. Trimming removed 4 bases at V and 8 bases at J, with 18 bases between. The length of the CDR3 is 16 residues. CDR3 sequence reads: CASSPFLGGADSPLHF. CDR3 bases: TGCGCCAGCAGCCCCTTCCTGGGGGGGGCAGATTCACCCCTCCACTTT.

Only one count was recorded for this clone. This chain joins TRBV28 and TRBJ1-4; D unclear. V was cut by 6 bases and J by 12 bases, with 17 bases left in between. CDR1 is MDHEN, CDR2 SYDVKM, per germline. The CDR3 runs 13 residues. CDR3 in DNA: TGTGCCAGCAGCGGTCTTACCCCCCGTGAACTGTTTTTT. This encodes CASSGLTPRELFF.

This chain connects TRBV28 to TRBJ1-1; D perhaps matches TRBD1 (6 bases). The germline V and J ends were trimmed by 6 bases and 1 base, with 12 bases remaining between them. Germline CDR1 and CDR2: MDHEN and SYDVKM. There are 14 residues in the CDR3. This chain's CDR3 is CASRPPTGNTEAFF. The CDR3, as DNA: TGTGCCAGCAGACCGCCGACAGGGAACACTGAAGCTTTCTTT.

This sequence joins TRBV7-9 and TRBJ2-3, with D possibly matching TRBD2 (5 bases). V was clipped by 5 bases and J by 2 bases, with 11 bases between them. Germline assignment: CDR1 SEHNR and CDR2 FQNEAQ (reference sequence). The CDR3 is made up of 14 amino acids. CDR3 nucleotide sequence: TGTGCCAGCAGCCCGGACTCATACACAGATACGCAGTATTTT. Translating it yields CASSPDSYTDTQYF. The whole variable domain, filled in from reference TRBV7-9 and TRBJ2-3, reads DTGVSQNPRHKITKRGQNVTFRCDPISEHNRLYWYRQTLGQGPEFLTYFQNEAQLEKSRLLSDRFSAERPKGSFSTLEIQRTEQGDSAMYLCASSPDSYTDTQYFGPGTRLTVL.

This chain joins TRBV4-3 and TRBJ1-4; D gene uncertain. V was pared by 0 bases and J by 5 bases, with 10 bases between. The CDR3 extends over 15 amino acids. The V gene's germline CDR1 is LGHNA and CDR2 YSLEER. The CDR3, as DNA: TGCGCCAGCAGCCAAGATCCCAATACAAATGAAAAACTGTTTTTT. Its translation: CASSQDPNTNEKLFF.

The CDR3 here is CASSEGENTEAFF. In DNA form, the CDR3 reads TGTGCCAGCAGTGAAGGAGAGAACACTGAAGCTTTCTTT. The chain recombines TRBV6-4 with TRBJ1-1; D remains ambiguous. V was cut by 3 bases and J by 1 base, with 6 bases left in between. Germline V gene data show CDR1 as MRHNA and CDR2 as SNTAGT. This CDR3 is built from 13 residues.

The chain links TRBV27 to TRBJ1-5; TRBD1 is a possible D gene (6 bases). Trimming took 3 bases from V and 4 from J, leaving 13 bases between them. Germline lookup yields CDR1 MNHEY and CDR2 SMNVEV (reference sequence). The CDR3 is 15 residues long. CDR3 sequence (DNA): TGTGCCAGCAGTTTTTACAGGGCAGGGAATCAGCCCCAGCATTTT. As protein: CASSFYRAGNQPQHF.

The J gene is TRBJ2-5, the V gene TRBV4-1; 10 nucleotides align to TRBD1. The CDR3 sequence is 16 residues long. CDR1 and CDR2 (germline): MGHRA, YSYEKL. Trimming took 3 bases from V and 4 from J; bases not matched to a gene: 8. CDR3 in DNA: TGCGCCAGCAGCCAGGAGGGGACAGGGGCGGGAGAGACCCAGTACTTC. The encoded protein is CASSQEGTGAGETQYF.

This chain joins TRBV28 and TRBJ2-7; possibly TRBD1 for D (5 bases). The germline V gene encodes CDR1 MDHEN and CDR2 SYDVKM. With 2 bases removed from V and 5 bases from J, the gap between germline ends came to 16 bases. The length of the CDR3 is 15 residues. The CDR3 nucleotides read TGTGCCAGCAGTTTACCCAGGGTCTTGGGGAACGAGCAGTACTTC. It encodes CASSLPRVLGNEQYF.

The rearrangement links TRBV29-1 to TRBJ1-1; D remains ambiguous. The germline V gene has CDR1 SQVTM and CDR2 ANQGSEA. CDR3 length: 14 residues. V lost 4 bases to trimming and J lost 2 bases, with 14 bases between them. The CDR3 bases are TGCAGCGTTGCACTAGACACACGTAACACTGAAGCTTTCTTT. It translates to CSVALDTRNTEAFF.

The rearrangement links TRBV11-2 to TRBJ1-6; no clear D gene. Trimming removed 5 bases from V and 13 bases from J, with 12 bases in between. Looked up from germline, CDR1 is SGHAT and CDR2 is FQNNGV. The CDR3 consists of 12 residues. The CDR3 coding sequence is TGTGCCAGCAGCGTCTATCGTTCGCCCCTCCACTTT. Protein sequence: CASSVYRSPLHF.

V is TRBV7-9 and J is TRBJ1-3, with 11 nucleotides matching TRBD1. This CDR3 has 16 amino acids. Germline V gene lookup returns CDR1 SEHNR and CDR2 FQNEAQ (reference sequence). V was clipped by 5 bases and J by 0 bases; unmatched bases: 3. The CDR3 bases are TGTGCCAGCAGCGCCGGGACAGGGGGCTCTGGAAACACCATATATTTT. Its protein product is CASSAGTGGSGNTIYF.

This chain joins TRBV6-6 and TRBJ2-2, with TRBD1 matching over 9 bases. CDR3 length: 16 amino acids. CDR1 is MNHNY, CDR2 SVGAGI, per germline (reference sequence). The V segment lost 6 bases and the J segment 0 bases; nucleotides outside the gene matches: 5. CDR3 residues: CASSRGTGTNTGELFF. The CDR3 DNA is TGTGCCAGCAGCCGCGGGACAGGGACGAACACCGGGGAGCTGTTTTTT.

The chain carries TRBV7-7 and TRBJ2-3, with D perhaps TRBD2 (5 bases). The CDR3 is 13 amino acids. The germline gives CDR1 SSHAT, CDR2 FNYEAQ (reference sequence). Trimming shortened V by 10 bases and J by 0 bases, and 11 bases separated the two germline ends. CDR3 sequence reads: CATSRGSTDTQYF. The CDR3 DNA reads TGTGCCACTTCCCGGGGAAGCACAGATACGCAGTATTTT.

The chain links TRBV18 to TRBJ1-5, with D hard to call. The V and J ends lost 5 bases and 7 bases respectively, with 12 bases between them. CDR1 is KGHSH and CDR2 is LQKENI in the germline V gene. The CDR3 is 13 amino acids. CDR3 DNA: TGTGCCAGCTCAGGCTCGGCTAGACAGCCCCAGCATTTT. Translating it yields CASSGSARQPQHF. The variable domain in full, completed from reference TRBV18 and TRBJ1-5, reads NAGVMQNPRHLVRRRGQEARLRCSPMKGHSHVYWYRQLPEEGLKFMVYLQKENIIDESGMPKERFSAEFPKEGPSILRIQQVVRGDSAAYFCASSGSARQPQHFGDGTRLSIL.

This clone appeared a single time. This sequence joins TRBV30 and TRBJ1-2; D call uncertain. Trimming took off 2 bases at V and 7 bases at J, with 8 bases between the two ends. Per the germline V gene, CDR1 is GTSNPN and CDR2 is SVGIG (reference sequence). The CDR3 has 11 residues. CDR3 DNA sequence: TGTGCCTGGAGTCAATTGTTTGGCTACACCTTC. It translates to CAWSQLFGYTF.

The rearrangement joins TRBV7-9 to TRBJ2-3; D gene unclear. This CDR3 spans 15 amino acids. The V and J ends lost 0 bases and 0 bases respectively, with 7 bases between them. The germline gives CDR1 SEHNR, CDR2 FQNEAQ (reference sequence). CDR3 loop: CASSLATGSTDTQYF. The CDR3 coding sequence is TGTGCCAGCAGCTTAGCAACGGGTAGCACAGATACGCAGTATTTT.

V is TRBV28 and J is TRBJ1-1; possibly TRBD1 for D (5 bases). The germline V gene has CDR1 MDHEN and CDR2 SYDVKM. Trimming cost V 3 bases and J 6 bases, with 11 bases left between them. The CDR3 is made up of 13 amino acids. In DNA, the CDR3 is TGTGCCAGCAGTTTTGCGGGGCTCGCTGAAGCTTTCTTT. This translates into CASSFAGLAEAFF.